This T cell receptor (beta chain) was sequenced for a study of human T cells and chemical hapten exposure. Stated time point: patch test 1, 2 weeks after DPC sensitization. Treatment: therapeutic diphenylcyclopropenone sensitization with weekly scalp DPC. Patches went on only after blood had been drawn each time. The CDR3 contains 16 residues. The V segment lost 4 bases and the J segment 2 bases; nucleotides outside the gene matches: 6. The germline V gene has CDR1 SGHDN and CDR2 FVKESK. One entry per CDR3 protein results from TCRdb running MiXCR on the RACE reads. Among some 350,000 distinct CDR3 sequences listed, roughly 6.9% were seen once.

The chain employs TRBV14 and TRBJ2-3; 10 bases map to TRBD1. The material sequenced was whole blood, taken in connection with sensitization to the hapten diphenylcyclopropenone (DPC). This sequence originates from a woman under 30 with alopecia areata. Some clones in this sample may be carry-over from other donors' samples. The CDR3 sequence: CASSRGQGSPTDTQYF. The CDR3 DNA reads as TGTGCCAGCAGCCGGGGACAGGGGAGCCCCACAGATACGCAGTATTTT.